The clone carrying this TCR beta chain was counted a few times. CDR1 SGHRS and CDR2 YFSETQ come from the germline V gene. Trimming at V came to 1 base and at J to 8 bases, leaving 8 bases not matched to a gene. The CDR3 sequence is 15 residues long. This sample is drawn from a study of T cells after yellow fever vaccination. TCR cDNA, made by 5'RACE template switching, carried an added universal primer site and UMIs. TCRdb ran MiXCR on the 5' RACE reads and lists one entry per CDR3 protein. The sample comprises hundreds of thousands of distinct CDR3 sequences, 9% to 15% of which are singletons, and 14% to 15% rests with the top ten.

This rearrangement joins TRBV5-1 to TRBJ2-1, with 8 nucleotides matching TRBD2. This receptor was obtained from a man aged 25-45 years who received the YFV17D yellow fever vaccine. This specimen was PBMCs, taken on the day of the yellow fever booster vaccination. CDR3 sequence (DNA): TGCGCCAGCAGCTTGAGCAGCGGGAGCGTCTATGAGCAGTTCTTC. The encoded protein is CASSLSSGSVYEQFF.